Given below is one T cell receptor beta chain in context. This sample was taken from a study of blood T cell repertoires in COVID-19. Study overall: Spain, Italy and the United States supplied samples that represented acute and convalescent COVID-19. In each case, the material was cDNA or gDNA derived from T cells, B-cell-depleted T cells, or PBMCs.

As handled by the study authors: Estimates of nucleated cell counts were drawn from the amplification of reference gene primers. Sequencing was performed with immunoSEQ multiplex PCR; in TCRdb, only in-frame clones are kept and a portion is missing. The DNA was the basis for D and trimming; V, J and clone size are from that table. The data show tens of thousands of clones, approximately 88% seen once. The CDR3 runs 12 residues. V lost 3 bases to trimming and J lost 6 bases, with 10 bases between them. Germline CDR1 is DFQATT and CDR2 is SNEGSKA (reference sequence). The sample comprised peripheral blood. This chain uses TRBV20-1 with TRBJ2-3, with D possibly TRBD1 on 6 matching bases. This clonotype was sampled from a human donor in a cohort sampled during active COVID-19. The CDR3 DNA is TGCAGTGCTAGTGAAGACAGGGATACGCAGTATTTT. Its protein is CSASEDRDTQYF.